The rows below give T cell receptor beta chains drawn from one sample of a study of shared clonotypes between healthy human individuals. Assay: immunoSEQ multiplex PCR; the TCRdb copy retains only in-frame clones and omits some. Found here are millions of clones, 85% to 95% of them singletons; the top ten hold 0.1% to 0.15%. Sequenced sample: naive CD4+ T cells sorted from blood. The receptors stem from a man aged 18 to 29 in good health. CDR3s leave out the opening cysteine and the closing phenylalanine or tryptophan. The D gene is left open where the match is weak.

d_gene: NA; j_gene: TRBJ2-1; v_gene: TRBV6-1; CDR3aa: ASVRDSSYNEQF
d_gene: NA; j_gene: TRBJ2-3; v_gene: TRBV27; CDR3aa: ASSSGRSTDTQY
d_gene: NA; j_gene: TRBJ1-2; v_gene: TRBV5-1; CDR3aa: ASSLRGREHGYT
d_gene: TRBD1; j_gene: TRBJ2-7; v_gene: TRBV9; CDR3aa: ASSGGTGNSYEQY
d_gene: TRBD1; j_gene: TRBJ1-4; v_gene: TRBV9; CDR3aa: ASSVRDRDEKLF
d_gene: TRBD1; j_gene: TRBJ1-2; v_gene: TRBV5-1; CDR3aa: ASSLEAGGGYT
d_gene: NA; j_gene: TRBJ2-2; v_gene: TRBV5-1; CDR3aa: ASSQDRNTGELF
d_gene: NA; j_gene: TRBJ1-2; v_gene: TRBV7-2; CDR3aa: ASSRTDSPGGYGYT
d_gene: TRBD1; j_gene: TRBJ1-2; v_gene: TRBV11-3; CDR3aa: ASSLVGDREDLEDT
d_gene: TRBD2; j_gene: TRBJ2-7; v_gene: TRBV5-1; CDR3aa: ASSLGVAGPGEQY
d_gene: NA; j_gene: TRBJ1-1; v_gene: TRBV30; CDR3aa: AWSEDTEAF
d_gene: TRBD1; j_gene: TRBJ2-2; v_gene: TRBV4-1; CDR3aa: ASSHRTGGMNTGELF
d_gene: NA; j_gene: TRBJ1-2; v_gene: TRBV7-9; CDR3aa: ASSLENYGYT
d_gene: NA; j_gene: TRBJ2-7; v_gene: TRBV5-1; CDR3aa: ASSLVPSGSYEQY
d_gene: NA; j_gene: TRBJ1-2; v_gene: TRBV29-1; CDR3aa: SGGDKNYGYT
d_gene: NA; j_gene: TRBJ1-1; v_gene: TRBV5-4; CDR3aa: ASSPGPGLNTEAF
d_gene: NA; j_gene: TRBJ2-1; v_gene: TRBV7-9; CDR3aa: ASSLLAGSYNEQF
d_gene: NA; j_gene: TRBJ1-1; v_gene: TRBV2; CDR3aa: ASSGGRTEAF
d_gene: NA; j_gene: TRBJ2-3; v_gene: TRBV30; CDR3aa: AWYNTDTQY
d_gene: NA; j_gene: TRBJ2-3; v_gene: TRBV5-1; CDR3aa: ASSHTSSPSTDTQY
d_gene: NA; j_gene: TRBJ1-3; v_gene: TRBV7-3; CDR3aa: ANPPKAVTIY
d_gene: NA; j_gene: TRBJ1-5; v_gene: TRBV6-5; CDR3aa: ASSRGERYNQPQH
d_gene: NA; j_gene: TRBJ1-3; v_gene: TRBV28; CDR3aa: ASKQGTHGNTIY
d_gene: TRBD1; j_gene: TRBJ2-7; v_gene: TRBV25-1; CDR3aa: ASTLTGAYEQY
d_gene: TRBD2; j_gene: TRBJ2-1; v_gene: TRBV5-1; CDR3aa: ASSFLAGSYNEQF
d_gene: NA; j_gene: TRBJ1-1; v_gene: TRBV28; CDR3aa: ASSKGGLGTEAF
d_gene: NA; j_gene: TRBJ2-7; v_gene: TRBV15; CDR3aa: ATSRAVVGTYEQY
d_gene: NA; j_gene: TRBJ1-2; v_gene: TRBV7-2; CDR3aa: ASGDGTRLGYGYT
d_gene: NA; j_gene: TRBJ1-2; v_gene: TRBV5-4; CDR3aa: ASSQGTDKVHGYT
d_gene: NA; j_gene: TRBJ2-6; v_gene: TRBV4-2; CDR3aa: ASSQDREGSGSGANVLT
d_gene: TRBD1; j_gene: TRBJ1-6; v_gene: TRBV6-4; CDR3aa: ASRDQGQGNSPLH
d_gene: NA; j_gene: TRBJ1-6; v_gene: TRBV5-1; CDR3aa: ASSLAVRENSPLH
d_gene: NA; j_gene: TRBJ2-5; v_gene: TRBV18; CDR3aa: ASSPPAGETQY
d_gene: NA; j_gene: TRBJ2-7; v_gene: TRBV5-1; CDR3aa: ASSSPNARGMIGTHPYEQY
d_gene: TRBD2; j_gene: TRBJ2-5; v_gene: TRBV10-2; CDR3aa: ASSEFSGGGPETQY
d_gene: TRBD2; j_gene: TRBJ2-1; v_gene: TRBV4-1; CDR3aa: ASSLLGLAAYNEQF
d_gene: TRBD1; j_gene: TRBJ1-5; v_gene: TRBV30; CDR3aa: AWSVGPGTGPQAAYNQPQH